This T cell receptor (beta chain) was found in a study of cytomegalovirus exposure and HLA in healthy donors. This CDR3 spans 14 amino acids. CDR1 is MNHEY and CDR2 is SMNVEV in the germline V gene (reference sequence). 13 Jbeta primers and 60 Vbeta primers were used for the PCR. Generated by immunoSEQ multiplex PCR, the TCRdb table keeps only in-frame clones and is missing some. The sample has fewer than 150,000 clones; around 80% are singletons. The specimen was PBMCs. V and J are TRBV27 and TRBJ2-2, with D possibly being TRBD2 (6 bases). This receptor was obtained from a man aged 25 to 45 in good health and CMV-seronegative. The CDR3 loop is CASSPGLNTGELFF. As DNA, the CDR3 is TGTGCTTCGTCACCGGGACTCAACACCGGGGAGCTGTTTTTT.